The source of this TCR beta chain is a study of OX40 agonist ivuxolimab in advanced cancers. For the study at large: Partial responses were observed in three patients, of whom one had hepatocellular carcinoma and two had cutaneous melanoma.

Libraries were prepared by immunoSEQ multiplex PCR; TCRdb keeps only in-frame clonotypes and omits some of them. The repertoire has 60,000 or so clones, 89% of them found once; the top ten carry 9.5% to 15%. V was trimmed by 2 bases and J by 1 base, leaving 9 bases between them. The CDR3 has 15 amino acids. CDR1 is MNHEY, CDR2 SMNVEV, per germline (reference sequence). Points on this clone: Its antigen is undetermined.

General study findings and limits: At 0.1-3.0 mg/kg, partial responders had clonal expansion among the lowest observed. Expanded clones belonging to CD8+ T cells outnumbered, on average, those of CD4+.

The source was CD4+ or CD8+ T cells sorted from blood, collected in a trial of the OX40 agonist ivuxolimab. The chain recombines TRBV27 with TRBJ2-1; no clear D. The sequence derives from an adult with an advanced solid tumor such as melanoma, head and neck, liver or kidney cancer. CDR3 region: CASSLTWASYNEQFF. As DNA, the CDR3 is TGTGCCAGCAGTTTAACCTGGGCGTCCTACAATGAGCAGTTCTTC.